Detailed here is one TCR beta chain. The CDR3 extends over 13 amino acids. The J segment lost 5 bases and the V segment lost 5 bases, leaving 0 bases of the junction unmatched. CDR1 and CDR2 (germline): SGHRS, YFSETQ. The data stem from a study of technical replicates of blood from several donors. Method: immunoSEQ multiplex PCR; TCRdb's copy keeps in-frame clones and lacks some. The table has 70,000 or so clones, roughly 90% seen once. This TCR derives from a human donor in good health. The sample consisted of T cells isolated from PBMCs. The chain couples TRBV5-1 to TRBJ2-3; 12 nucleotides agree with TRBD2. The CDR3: CASRTSGRDTQYF. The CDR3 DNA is TGCGCCAGCAGGACTAGCGGGAGAGATACGCAGTATTTT. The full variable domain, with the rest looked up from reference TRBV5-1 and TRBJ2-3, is KAGVTQTPRYLIKTRGQQVTLSCSPISGHRSVSWYQQTPGQGLQFLFEYFSETQRNKGNFPGRFSGRQFSNSRSEMNVSTLELGDSALYLCASRTSGRDTQYFGPGTRLTVL.